This T cell receptor beta chain is from a study of PD-L1 blockade in urothelial cancer. Sample time point: pretreatment peripheral blood. This CDR3 comprises 14 residues. Looked up from germline, CDR1 is LNHDA and CDR2 is SQIVND (reference sequence). The ends lost 9 bases at V and 5 bases at J; junction bases unmatched: 7. The assay was immunoSEQ multiplex PCR, and TCRdb's table has in-frame clones only and misses some. The sample has about 50,000 clones; roughly 80% are singletons. This TCR was sampled from an older man with urothelial cancer. The V gene is TRBV19, the J gene TRBJ1-4, with 9 bases that match TRBD1. Sequenced here: PBMCs, sampled around atezolizumab (anti-PD-L1) treatment. The CDR3 reads CASLADRGNEKLFF. The CDR3 DNA follows: TGTGCCAGCCTCGCGGACAGGGGAAATGAAAAACTGTTTTTT.